This record covers a single T cell receptor (beta chain). No antigen is known for it. Profiled with immunoSEQ multiplex PCR; TCRdb holds only in-frame clones, not every one. The top ten clones hold 0.79% of a sample with some 100,000 clones, roughly 89% of them seen once. These data come from a study of OX40 agonist ivuxolimab in advanced cancers. Study at large: Clinicians treated patients with ivuxolimab, an agonistic anti-OX40 (CD134) antibody. Patients treated during dose escalation were battling hepatocellular carcinoma, melanoma, renal cell or head and neck cancer. Findings of the study overall: At 0.1 to 3.0 mg/kg, clonal expansion of CD4+ and CD8+ blood T cells had occurred by week 6.

Trimming cost V 1 base and J 11 bases, with 18 bases left between them. CDR1 is KGHSH, CDR2 LQKENI, per germline. This CDR3 comprises 16 residues. This specimen consisted of CD4+ or CD8+ T cells sorted from blood, obtained in a trial of the OX40 agonist ivuxolimab. This sequence joins TRBV18 and TRBJ1-6; unclear D gene. This TCR derives from an adult with an advanced solid tumor such as melanoma, head and neck, liver or kidney cancer. CDR3 DNA sequence: TGTGCCAGCTCACCACTAGACATTGGTACTGGGCCACCCCTCCACTTT. Translated, it gives CASSPLDIGTGPPLHF.